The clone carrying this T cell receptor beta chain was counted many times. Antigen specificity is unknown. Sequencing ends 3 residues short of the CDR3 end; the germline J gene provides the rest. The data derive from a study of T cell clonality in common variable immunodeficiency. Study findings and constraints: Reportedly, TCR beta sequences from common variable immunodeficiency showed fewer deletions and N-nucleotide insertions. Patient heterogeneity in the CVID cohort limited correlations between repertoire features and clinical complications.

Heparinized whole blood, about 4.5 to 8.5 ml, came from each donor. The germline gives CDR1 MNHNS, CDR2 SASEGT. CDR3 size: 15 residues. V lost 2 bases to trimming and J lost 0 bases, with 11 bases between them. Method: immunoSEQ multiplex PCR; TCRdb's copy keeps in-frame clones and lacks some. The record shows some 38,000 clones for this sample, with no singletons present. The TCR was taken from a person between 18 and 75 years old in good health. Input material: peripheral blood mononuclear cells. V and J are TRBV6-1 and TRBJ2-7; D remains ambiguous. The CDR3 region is CASSEWAVVSYEQYF. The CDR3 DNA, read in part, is TGTGCCAGCAGTGAATGGGCAGTTGTCTCCTACGAG.